The 11 T cell receptor beta chains below were found in one sample sequenced in a study of T cells after somatic rescue of genetic block. Sequencing was performed with immunoSEQ multiplex PCR; in TCRdb, only in-frame clones are kept and a portion is missing. The sample has about 88,000 clones, about nine tenths seen once. The sequencing input was peripheral blood mononuclear cells (PBMCs). All receptors derive from a woman under 30.

This clone showed up just once. The V call is TRBV27, the J call TRBJ2-3, with TRBD2 as a possible D gene (6 bases). Per the germline V gene, CDR1 is MNHEY and CDR2 is SMNVEV (reference sequence). V was cut by 5 bases and J by 2 bases, with 11 bases left in between. There are 14 residues in the CDR3. The CDR3 sequence: CASSTGLYTDTQYF. Here the CDR3 DNA reads TGTGCCAGCAGTACGGGACTCTACACAGATACGCAGTATTTT.

The rearrangement joins TRBV4-3 to TRBJ2-7, with D perhaps assigned TRBD1 or TRBD2 (5 bases each). Germline V gene sequence: CDR1 LGHNA, CDR2 YSLEER. The CDR3 totals 13 residues. The V end was cut by 4 bases, the J end by 6 bases, with 13 bases between. CDR3 coding DNA: TGCGCCAGCAGCCCGGGGCCGATTCGCGAGCAGTACTTC. Residues: CASSPGPIREQYF.

The rearrangement links TRBV15 to TRBJ2-2, with D tentatively TRBD1 (6 bases). CDR3 size: 17 residues. V was shortened by 0 bases and J by 5 bases, with 16 bases between the two germline ends. The V gene's germline CDR1 is LNHNV and CDR2 YYDKDF (reference sequence). Written as DNA, the CDR3 is TGTGCCACCAGCAGAGATCGCGCAGGGGTCCGAACCGGGGAGCTGTTTTTT. It specifies CATSRDRAGVRTGELFF.

The chain couples TRBV19 to TRBJ2-3; no clear D gene. CDR3 length: 14 amino acids. V was trimmed by 1 base and J by 6 bases, leaving 11 bases between them. The germline V gene has CDR1 LNHDA and CDR2 SQIVND (reference sequence). CDR3 residues: CASSIGLVTDTQYF. CDR3 in DNA: TGTGCCAGTAGTATAGGCCTAGTTACTGATACGCAGTATTTT.

The rearrangement joins TRBV4-1 to TRBJ1-1; D is perhaps TRBD1 (6 bases). Germline CDR1 and CDR2: MGHRA and YSYEKL. V was trimmed by 4 bases and J by 0 bases, leaving 12 bases between them. The CDR3 has 15 amino acids. In DNA, the CDR3 is TGCGCCAGCAGCCCAGCCGGGACATTGAACACTGAAGCTTTCTTT. Encoded protein: CASSPAGTLNTEAFF.

The rearrangement joins TRBV10-1 to TRBJ1-1, with D unresolved. CDR1 and CDR2 from the germline V gene are WNHNN and SYGVQD (reference sequence). V shed 6 bases and J shed 0 bases, with 8 bases lying between them. The CDR3 has 13 amino acids. The DNA for the CDR3 is TGCGCCAGCAGAGGCAATATGAACACTGAAGCTTTCTTT. It specifies CASRGNMNTEAFF.

The V gene is TRBV28, the J gene TRBJ2-7, with D perhaps given as TRBD1 or TRBD2 (5 bases each). Germline CDR1 and CDR2: MDHEN and SYDVKM. V was cut by 8 bases and J by 3 bases, with 11 bases left in between. CDR3 length: 12 residues. The CDR3 coding sequence is TGTGCCAGCGGGACGTTTAGCTACGAGCAGTACTTC. Translation gives CASGTFSYEQYF.

This clone was seen only a few times. The J gene is TRBJ1-4, the V gene TRBV5-4; D ambiguous. CDR1 and CDR2 (germline): SGHNT, YYREEE (reference sequence). CDR3 length equals 15 residues. With 4 bases removed from V and 7 bases from J, the gap between germline ends came to 17 bases. CDR3 residues: CASSRVGEVGEKLFF. CDR3 in DNA: TGTGCCAGCAGCCGAGTCGGGGAGGTGGGTGAAAAACTGTTTTTT.

This clone was detected a few times. The CDR3 ends on some other residue instead of the conserved phenylalanine or tryptophan, so this is likely a read error. Because the CDR3's place on the DNA is in doubt, the DNA is left out and the CDR3 is given as listed by TCRdb. This chain links TRBV28 with TRBJ2-7. The CDR3 length is 14 residues, termini included. Germline CDR1 and CDR2: MDHEN and SYDVKM. CDR3 in amino acids: CASSPRTAVRGVLI.

This chain connects TRBV27 to TRBJ1-2; tentative D call: TRBD1 (5 bases). Germline V gives CDR1 MNHEY, CDR2 SMNVEV (reference sequence). The CDR3 length is 13 residues. Trimming removed 6 bases from V and 7 bases from J, with 15 bases in between. CDR3 coding DNA: TGTGCCAGCAGGGGGGAGGGGAGAGGTGGCTACACCTTC. Its translation is CASRGEGRGGYTF.

This clone came up once. The V and J genes are TRBV10-3 and TRBJ2-3, with TRBD1 matching over 7 bases. Trimming at V came to 10 bases and at J to 4 bases, leaving 5 bases not matched to a gene. This CDR3 is built from 12 residues. Germline CDR1 ENHRY, CDR2 SYGVKD. CDR3 loop: CATEGGPDTQYF. CDR3 nucleotide sequence: TGTGCCACCGAAGGGGGCCCAGATACGCAGTATTTT.